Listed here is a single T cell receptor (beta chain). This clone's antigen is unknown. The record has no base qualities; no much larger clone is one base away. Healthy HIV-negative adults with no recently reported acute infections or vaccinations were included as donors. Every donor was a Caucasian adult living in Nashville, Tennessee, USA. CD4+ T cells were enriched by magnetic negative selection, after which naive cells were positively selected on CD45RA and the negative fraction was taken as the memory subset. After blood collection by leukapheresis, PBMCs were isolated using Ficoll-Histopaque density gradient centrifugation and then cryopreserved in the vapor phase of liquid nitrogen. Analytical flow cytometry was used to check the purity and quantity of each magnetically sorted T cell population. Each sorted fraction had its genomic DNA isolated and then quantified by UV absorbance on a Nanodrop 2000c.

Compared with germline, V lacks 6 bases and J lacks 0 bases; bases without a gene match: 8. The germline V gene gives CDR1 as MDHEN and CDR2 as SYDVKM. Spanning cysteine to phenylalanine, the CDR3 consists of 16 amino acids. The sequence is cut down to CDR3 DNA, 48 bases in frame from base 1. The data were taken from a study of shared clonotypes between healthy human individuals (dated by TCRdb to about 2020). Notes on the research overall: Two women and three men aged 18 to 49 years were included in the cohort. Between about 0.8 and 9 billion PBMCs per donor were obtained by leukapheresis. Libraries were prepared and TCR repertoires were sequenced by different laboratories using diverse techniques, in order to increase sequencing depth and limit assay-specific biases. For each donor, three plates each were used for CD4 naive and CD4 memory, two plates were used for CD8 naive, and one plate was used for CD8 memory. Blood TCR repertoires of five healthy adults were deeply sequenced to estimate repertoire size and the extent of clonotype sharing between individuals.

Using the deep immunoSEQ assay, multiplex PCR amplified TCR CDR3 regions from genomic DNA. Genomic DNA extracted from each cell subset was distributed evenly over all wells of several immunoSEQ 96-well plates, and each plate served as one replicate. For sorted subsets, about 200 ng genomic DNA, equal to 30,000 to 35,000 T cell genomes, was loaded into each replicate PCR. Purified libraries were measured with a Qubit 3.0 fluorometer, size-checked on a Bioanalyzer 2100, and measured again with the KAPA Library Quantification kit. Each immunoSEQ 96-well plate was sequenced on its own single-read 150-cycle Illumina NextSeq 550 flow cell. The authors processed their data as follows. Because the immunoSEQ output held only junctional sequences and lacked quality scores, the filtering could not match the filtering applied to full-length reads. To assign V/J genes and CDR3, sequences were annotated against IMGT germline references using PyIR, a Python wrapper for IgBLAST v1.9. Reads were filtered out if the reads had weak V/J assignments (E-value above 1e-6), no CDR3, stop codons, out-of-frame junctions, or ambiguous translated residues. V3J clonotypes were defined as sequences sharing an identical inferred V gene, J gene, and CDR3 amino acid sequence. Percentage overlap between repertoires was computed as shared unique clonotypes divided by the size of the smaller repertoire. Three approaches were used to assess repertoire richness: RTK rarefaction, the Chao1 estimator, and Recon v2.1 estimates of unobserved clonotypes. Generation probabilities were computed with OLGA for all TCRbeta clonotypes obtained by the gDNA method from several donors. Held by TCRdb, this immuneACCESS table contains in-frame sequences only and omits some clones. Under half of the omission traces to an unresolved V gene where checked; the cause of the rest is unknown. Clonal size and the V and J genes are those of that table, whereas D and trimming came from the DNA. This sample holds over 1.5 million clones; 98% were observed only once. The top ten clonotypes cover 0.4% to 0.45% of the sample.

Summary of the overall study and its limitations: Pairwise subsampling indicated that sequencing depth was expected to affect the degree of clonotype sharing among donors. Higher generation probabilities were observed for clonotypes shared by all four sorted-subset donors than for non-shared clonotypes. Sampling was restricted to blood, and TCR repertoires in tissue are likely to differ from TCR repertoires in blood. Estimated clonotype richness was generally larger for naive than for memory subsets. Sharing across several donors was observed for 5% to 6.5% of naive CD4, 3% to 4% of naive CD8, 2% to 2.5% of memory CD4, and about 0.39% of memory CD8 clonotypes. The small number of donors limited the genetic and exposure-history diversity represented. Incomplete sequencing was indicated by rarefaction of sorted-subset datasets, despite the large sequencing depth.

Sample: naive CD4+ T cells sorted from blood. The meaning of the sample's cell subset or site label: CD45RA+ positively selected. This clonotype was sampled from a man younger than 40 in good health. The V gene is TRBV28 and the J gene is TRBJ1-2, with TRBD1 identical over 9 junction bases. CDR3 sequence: CASSPPGTGTNYGYTF. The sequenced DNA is TGTGCCAGCAGCCCTCCCGGGACAGGGACTAACTATGGCTACACCTTC.